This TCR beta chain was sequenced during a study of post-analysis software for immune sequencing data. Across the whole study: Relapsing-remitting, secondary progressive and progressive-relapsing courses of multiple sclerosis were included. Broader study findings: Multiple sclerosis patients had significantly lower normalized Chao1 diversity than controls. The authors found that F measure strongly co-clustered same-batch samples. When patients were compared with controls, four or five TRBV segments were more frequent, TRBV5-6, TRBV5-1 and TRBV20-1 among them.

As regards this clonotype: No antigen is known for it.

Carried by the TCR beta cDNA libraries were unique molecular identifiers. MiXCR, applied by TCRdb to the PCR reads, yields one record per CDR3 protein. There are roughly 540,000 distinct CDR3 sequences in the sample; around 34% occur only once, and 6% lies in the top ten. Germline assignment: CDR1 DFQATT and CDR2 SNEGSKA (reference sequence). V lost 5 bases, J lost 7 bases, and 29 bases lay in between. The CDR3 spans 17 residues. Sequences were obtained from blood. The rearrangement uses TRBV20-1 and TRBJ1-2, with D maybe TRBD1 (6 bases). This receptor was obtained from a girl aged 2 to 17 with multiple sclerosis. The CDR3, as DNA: TGCAGTGCTCACCGCCGGGGGCGCATAACAATGAGGAGTGGCTACACCTTC. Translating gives CSAHRRGRITMRSGYTF.